The next 17 T cell receptor beta chains were all read from a single sample in a study of T cells in localized non-small cell lung cancer. Some clones are missing from TCRdb's copy, which holds only in-frame ones; the method was immunoSEQ multiplex PCR. The table records more than 45,000 clones, 86% of them present only once. Source: PBMCs, taken before any cancer treatment. All receptors come from a man aged 40 to 75 with stage II lung adenocarcinoma.

CDR3 nucleotides: TGTGCCAGCGAAAACTCAGGGGTGAATGAGCAGTTCTTC. Its protein product is CASENSGVNEQFF. The V call is TRBV6-1, the J call TRBJ2-1; possible D gene TRBD1, 6 bases. With 8 bases removed from V and 7 bases from J, the gap between germline ends came to 15 bases. The CDR3 runs 13 residues. CDR1 MNHNS and CDR2 SASEGT come from the germline V gene.

This clone was detected once. The gene calls are TRBV6-6 and TRBJ2-2, with TRBD2 matching over 7 bases. CDR3 length equals 13 residues. Germline V CDR1 and CDR2: MNHNY, SVGAGI (reference sequence). Trimming took 11 bases from V and 5 from J; bases not matched to a gene: 8. CDR3 region: CASREAGTGELFF. The CDR3 bases are TGTGCCTCTCGGGAGGCAGGAACCGGGGAGCTGTTTTTT.

This clone turned up a few times. The rearrangement joins TRBV4-2 to TRBJ1-4; D is ambiguous. Trimming took off 0 bases at V and 10 bases at J, with 15 bases between the two ends. The germline V gene has CDR1 LGHNA and CDR2 YNFKEQ. The CDR3 is made up of 15 amino acids. The CDR3 loop is CASSQERGLQGKLFF. The DNA of the CDR3 is TGTGCCAGCAGCCAAGAGCGGGGTCTTCAAGGAAAACTGTTTTTT.

The genes are TRBV7-8 and TRBJ2-1; 10 bases align to TRBD2. J was trimmed by 8 bases and V by 0 bases; bases with no gene match: 7. CDR3 length: 16 amino acids. Germline-derived CDR1 and CDR2 are SGHVS and FQNEAQ. The CDR3 here is CASSLARSGGVDEQFF. The CDR3 DNA sequence: TGTGCCAGCAGCTTAGCGAGAAGCGGGGGGGTCGATGAGCAGTTCTTC.

The rearrangement joins TRBV19 to TRBJ2-1; TRBD2 matches 10 bases. CDR1 LNHDA and CDR2 SQIVND come from the germline V gene (reference sequence). The CDR3 consists of 16 residues. V lost 5 bases and J lost 5; bases outside the gene matches: 9. The CDR3: CASSSSGGVIHNEQFF. Here the CDR3 DNA reads TGTGCCAGTAGTTCGAGCGGGGGGGTTATCCACAATGAGCAGTTCTTC.

The rearrangement links TRBV6-1 to TRBJ2-3; 8 bases align to TRBD2. With V trimmed by 6 bases and J by 0 bases, 5 bases remained unmatched. CDR1 is MNHNS, CDR2 SASEGT, per germline. The CDR3 extends over 15 amino acids. The CDR3 loop reads CASRASSGSTDTQYF. The CDR3 nucleotides are TGTGCCAGCAGGGCATCTAGCGGGAGCACAGATACGCAGTATTTT.

The CDR3 nucleotides read TGTGCCAGCAGTTTGGGCAACACAGATACGCAGTATTTT. Encoded protein: CASSLGNTDTQYF. The gene calls are TRBV6-5 and TRBJ2-3, with unresolved D. The V end lost 4 bases, the J end lost 2 bases, and 7 bases lay between the germline ends. There are 13 residues in the CDR3. CDR1 and CDR2 (germline): MNHEY, SVGAGI.

The chain recombines TRBV6-1 with TRBJ1-2, with 9 bases matching TRBD1. Germline CDR1 and CDR2: MNHNS and SASEGT. CDR3 length: 13 amino acids. With V trimmed by 6 bases and J by 5 bases, 4 bases remained unmatched. CDR3 in DNA: TGTGCCAGCAGAATGACAGGGGGATATGGCTACACCTTC. The encoded protein is CASRMTGGYGYTF.

The chain combines TRBV6-1 with TRBJ2-1, with 11 bases aligning to TRBD1. Germline CDR1 MNHNS, CDR2 SASEGT. There are 16 residues in the CDR3. J gave up 8 bases and V 0 bases, and 6 bases lay outside the gene matches. Here the CDR3 DNA reads TGTGCCAGCAGTGAAGCCACGGGACAGGGGGAGGATGAGCAGTTCTTC. It translates to CASSEATGQGEDEQFF.

The rearrangement joins TRBV5-1 to TRBJ2-5, with 7 nucleotides matching TRBD1. Trimming removed 0 bases from V and 4 bases from J; junction bases left unmatched: 3. Germline CDR1 SGHRS, CDR2 YFSETQ. The CDR3 consists of 14 residues. CDR3 bases: TGCGCCAGCAGCTTGGAGGCAGGGGGAGAGACCCAGTACTTC. Its protein is CASSLEAGGETQYF.

CDR3 sequence: CARQRGVLDYNEQFF. In nucleotides, the CDR3 is TGTGCCAGACAGCGGGGGGTTTTGGACTACAATGAGCAGTTCTTC. The genes are TRBV2 and TRBJ2-1, with 9 bases that match TRBD2. J gave up 3 bases and V 9 bases, and 9 bases lay outside the gene matches. This CDR3 comprises 15 residues. Germline V gene data show CDR1 as SNHLY and CDR2 as FYNNEI.

This clone was detected once. The CDR3 sequence: CASSRTGGNQPQHF. The CDR3 region has the DNA TGTGCCAGCAGCCGGACAGGGGGCAATCAGCCCCAGCATTTT. The rearrangement uses TRBV7-8 and TRBJ1-5, with TRBD1 identical over 9 bases. This CDR3 is built from 14 residues. The V and J ends lost 5 bases and 2 bases, in that order; junction bases with no gene match: 1. In germline, CDR1 is SGHVS, CDR2 FQNEAQ.

The V gene is TRBV6-4, the J gene TRBJ2-3; 9 bases match TRBD1. CDR1 and CDR2 (germline): MRHNA, SNTAGT. V gave up 4 bases and J gave up 4 bases; unmatched junction bases: 6. The CDR3 totals 15 residues. The CDR3 coding sequence is TGTGCCAGCAGTGCCCGGGGACAGGGATCAGATACGCAGTATTTT. This sequence encodes CASSARGQGSDTQYF.

The J gene is TRBJ1-2, the V gene TRBV27; the D is unclear. V was trimmed by 6 bases and J by 2 bases, leaving 13 bases between them. CDR3 length equals 14 residues. Per germline, CDR1 MNHEY and CDR2 SMNVEV (reference sequence). CDR3 sequence: CASSPYGPNYGYTF. The CDR3 DNA follows: TGTGCCAGCAGCCCTTACGGACCCAACTATGGCTACACCTTC.

V and J are TRBV7-8 and TRBJ2-7; possibly TRBD1 for D (5 bases). Trimming pared 1 base from V and 6 bases from J, leaving 10 bases between. Germline CDR1 is SGHVS and CDR2 is FQNEAQ. This CDR3 contains 13 residues. The CDR3 protein is CASSLDQQGEQYF. CDR3 nucleotides: TGTGCCAGCAGCTTAGACCAGCAGGGCGAGCAGTACTTC.

V and J are TRBV5-1 and TRBJ2-1; D not resolved. The CDR3 runs to 14 residues. Germline loops: CDR1 SGHRS, CDR2 YFSETQ. The V and J ends lost 0 bases and 4 bases respectively, with 8 bases between them. The CDR3 loop is CASSLDGRYNEQFF. The CDR3, as DNA: TGCGCCAGCAGCTTGGATGGCCGTTACAATGAGCAGTTCTTC.

In the case of this clone: This specimen includes other DNA sequences encoding the same CDR3. The chain employs TRBV4-1 and TRBJ1-1; D not resolved. V dropped 4 bases and J dropped 0 bases, with 18 bases sitting between them. The CDR3 is made up of 17 amino acids. In germline, CDR1 is MGHRA, CDR2 YSYEKL. The CDR3 DNA follows: TGCGCCAGCAGCCCGGTACTGGGAGGGTCGATGAACACTGAAGCTTTCTTT. This gives the protein CASSPVLGGSMNTEAFF.